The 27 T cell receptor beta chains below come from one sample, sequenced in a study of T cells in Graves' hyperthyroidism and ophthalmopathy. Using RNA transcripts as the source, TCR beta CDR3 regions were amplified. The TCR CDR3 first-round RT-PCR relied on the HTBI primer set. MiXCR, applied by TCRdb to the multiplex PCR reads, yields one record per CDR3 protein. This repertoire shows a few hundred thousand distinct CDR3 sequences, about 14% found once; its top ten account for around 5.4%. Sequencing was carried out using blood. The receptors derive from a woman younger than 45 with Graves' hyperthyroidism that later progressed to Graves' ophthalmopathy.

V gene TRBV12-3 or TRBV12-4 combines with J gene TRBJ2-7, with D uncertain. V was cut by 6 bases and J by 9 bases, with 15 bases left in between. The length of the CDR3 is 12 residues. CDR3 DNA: TGTGCCAGCAGCTTGACATCAAGGATGCAGTACTTC. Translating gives CASSLTSRMQYF.

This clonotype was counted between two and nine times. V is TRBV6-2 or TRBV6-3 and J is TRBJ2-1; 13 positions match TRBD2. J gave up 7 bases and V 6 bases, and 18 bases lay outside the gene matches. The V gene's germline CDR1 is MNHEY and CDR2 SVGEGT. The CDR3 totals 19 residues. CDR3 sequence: CASRLLGTSGTSRGNEQFF. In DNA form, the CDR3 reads TGTGCCAGCAGGCTACTCGGGACTAGCGGGACCTCACGAGGGAATGAGCAGTTCTTC.

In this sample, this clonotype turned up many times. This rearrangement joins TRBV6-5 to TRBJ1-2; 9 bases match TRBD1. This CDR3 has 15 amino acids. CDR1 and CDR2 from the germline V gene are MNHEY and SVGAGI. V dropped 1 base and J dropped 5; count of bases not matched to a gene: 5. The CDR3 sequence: CASSYFDRGGYGYTF. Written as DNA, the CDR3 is TGTGCCAGCAGTTACTTTGACAGGGGGGGGTATGGCTACACCTTC.

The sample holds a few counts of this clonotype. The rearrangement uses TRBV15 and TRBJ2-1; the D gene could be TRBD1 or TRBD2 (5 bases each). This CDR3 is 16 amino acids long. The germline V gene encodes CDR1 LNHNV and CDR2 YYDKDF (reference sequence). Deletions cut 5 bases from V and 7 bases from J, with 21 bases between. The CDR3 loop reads CATSGPSGTIRNEQFF. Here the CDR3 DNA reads TGTGCCACCAGCGGCCCATCCGGGACCATAAGGAATGAGCAGTTCTTC.

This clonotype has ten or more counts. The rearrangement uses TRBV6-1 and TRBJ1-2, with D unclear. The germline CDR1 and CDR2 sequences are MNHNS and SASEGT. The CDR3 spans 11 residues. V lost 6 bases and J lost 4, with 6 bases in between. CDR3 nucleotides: TGTGCCAGCAGGACAACCTATGGCTACACCTTC. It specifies CASRTTYGYTF.

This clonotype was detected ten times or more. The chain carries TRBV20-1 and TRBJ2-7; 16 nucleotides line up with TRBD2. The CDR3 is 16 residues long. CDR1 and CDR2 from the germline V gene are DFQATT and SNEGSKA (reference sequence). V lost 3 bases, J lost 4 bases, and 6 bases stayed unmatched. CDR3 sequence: CSARPPGLAGGYEQYF. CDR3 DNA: TGCAGTGCTAGGCCGCCGGGACTAGCGGGAGGGTACGAGCAGTACTTC.

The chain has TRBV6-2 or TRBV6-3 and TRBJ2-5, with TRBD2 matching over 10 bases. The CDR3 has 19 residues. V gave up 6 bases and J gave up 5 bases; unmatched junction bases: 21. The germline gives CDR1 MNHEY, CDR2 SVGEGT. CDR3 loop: CASSRLTTILAGTTETQYF. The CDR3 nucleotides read TGTGCCAGCAGCCGTCTTACAACAATACTAGCGGGAACCACCGAGACCCAGTACTTC.

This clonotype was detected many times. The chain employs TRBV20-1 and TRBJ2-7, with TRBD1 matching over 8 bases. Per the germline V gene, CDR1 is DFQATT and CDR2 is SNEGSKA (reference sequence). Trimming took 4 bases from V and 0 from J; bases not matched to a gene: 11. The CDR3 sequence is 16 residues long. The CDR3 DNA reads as TGCAGTGCTAAGAACAATGGACAGGGCGGCTCCTACGAGCAGTACTTC. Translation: CSAKNNGQGGSYEQYF.

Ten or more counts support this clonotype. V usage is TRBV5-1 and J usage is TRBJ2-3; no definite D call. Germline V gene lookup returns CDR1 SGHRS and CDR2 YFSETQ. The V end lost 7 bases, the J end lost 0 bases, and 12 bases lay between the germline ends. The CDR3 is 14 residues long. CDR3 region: CASRNKDSTDTQYF. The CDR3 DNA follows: TGCGCCAGCCGAAACAAAGACAGCACAGATACGCAGTATTTT.

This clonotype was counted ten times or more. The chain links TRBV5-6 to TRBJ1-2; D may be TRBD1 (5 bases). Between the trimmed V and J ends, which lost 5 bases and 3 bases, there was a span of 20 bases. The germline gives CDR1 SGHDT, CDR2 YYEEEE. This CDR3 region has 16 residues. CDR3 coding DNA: TGTGCCAGCAGTCGAGAGGGGCCGAGGTATTACTATGGCTACACCTTC. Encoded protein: CASSREGPRYYYGYTF.

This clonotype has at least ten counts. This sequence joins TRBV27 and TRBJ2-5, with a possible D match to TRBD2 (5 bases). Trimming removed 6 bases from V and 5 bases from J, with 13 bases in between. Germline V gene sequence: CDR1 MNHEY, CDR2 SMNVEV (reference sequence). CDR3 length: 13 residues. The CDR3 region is CASRLGVGETQYF. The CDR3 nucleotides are TGTGCCAGCAGGTTGGGAGTCGGTGAGACCCAGTACTTC.

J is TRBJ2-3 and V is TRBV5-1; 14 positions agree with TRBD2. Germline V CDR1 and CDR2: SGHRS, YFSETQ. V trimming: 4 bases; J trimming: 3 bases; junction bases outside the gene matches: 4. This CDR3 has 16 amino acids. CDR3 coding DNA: TGCGCCAGCAGCACCGGGACTAGCGGGAGAACAGATACGCAGTATTTT. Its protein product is CASSTGTSGRTDTQYF.

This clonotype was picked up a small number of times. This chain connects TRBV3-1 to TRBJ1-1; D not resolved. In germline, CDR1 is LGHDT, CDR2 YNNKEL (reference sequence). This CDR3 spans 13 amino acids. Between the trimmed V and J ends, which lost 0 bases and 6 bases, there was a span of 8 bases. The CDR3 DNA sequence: TGTGCCAGCAGCCAAGATGCAAGCCCTGAAGCTTTCTTT. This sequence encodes CASSQDASPEAFF.

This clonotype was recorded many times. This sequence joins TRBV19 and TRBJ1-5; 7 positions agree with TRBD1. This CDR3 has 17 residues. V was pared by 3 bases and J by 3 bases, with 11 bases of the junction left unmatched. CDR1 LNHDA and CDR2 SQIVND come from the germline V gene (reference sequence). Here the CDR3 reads CASSIPTGTVSNQPQHF. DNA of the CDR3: TGTGCCAGTAGTATCCCCACCGGGACAGTGTCCAATCAGCCCCAGCATTTT.

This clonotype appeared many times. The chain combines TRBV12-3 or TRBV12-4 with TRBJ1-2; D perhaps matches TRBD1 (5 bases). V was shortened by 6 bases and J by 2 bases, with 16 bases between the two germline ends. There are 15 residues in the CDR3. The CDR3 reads CASSNSGRRNYGYTF. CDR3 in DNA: TGTGCCAGCAGCAACTCGGGGCGTAGGAACTATGGCTACACCTTC.

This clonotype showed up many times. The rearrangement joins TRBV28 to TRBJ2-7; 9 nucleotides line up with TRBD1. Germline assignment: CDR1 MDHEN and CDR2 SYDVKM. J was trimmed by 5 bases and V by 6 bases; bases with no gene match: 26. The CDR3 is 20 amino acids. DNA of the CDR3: TGTGCCAGCAGCCCCAGGCTGGGACAGGGTGAGGCTCCTCTACTGAACGAGCAGTACTTC. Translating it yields CASSPRLGQGEAPLLNEQYF.

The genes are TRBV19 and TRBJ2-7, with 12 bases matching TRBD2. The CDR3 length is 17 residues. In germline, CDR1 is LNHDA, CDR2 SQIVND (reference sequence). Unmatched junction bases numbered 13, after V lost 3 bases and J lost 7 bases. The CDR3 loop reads CASSMVTSGSRIREQYF. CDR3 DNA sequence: TGTGCCAGTAGTATGGTGACTAGCGGGAGCCGTATAAGAGAGCAGTACTTC.

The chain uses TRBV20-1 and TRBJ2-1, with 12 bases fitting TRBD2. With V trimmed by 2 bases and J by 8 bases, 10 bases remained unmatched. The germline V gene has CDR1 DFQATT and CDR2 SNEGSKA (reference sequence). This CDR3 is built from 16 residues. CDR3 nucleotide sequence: TGCAGTGCTAGAAGGTCTAGCGGGAGGGCCATCGATGAGCAGTTCTTC. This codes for CSARRSSGRAIDEQFF.

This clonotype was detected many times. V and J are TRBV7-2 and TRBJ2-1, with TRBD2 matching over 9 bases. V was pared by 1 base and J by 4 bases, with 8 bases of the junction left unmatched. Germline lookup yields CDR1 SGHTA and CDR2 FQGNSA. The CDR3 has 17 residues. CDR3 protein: CASSLEGAGGGYNEQFF. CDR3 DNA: TGTGCCAGCAGCTTAGAAGGGGCGGGAGGGGGGTACAATGAGCAGTTCTTC.

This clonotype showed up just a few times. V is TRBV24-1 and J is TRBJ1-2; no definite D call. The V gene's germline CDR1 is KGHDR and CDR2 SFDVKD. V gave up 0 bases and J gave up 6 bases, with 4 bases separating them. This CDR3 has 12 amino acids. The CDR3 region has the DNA TGTGCCACCAGTGATTTGTTCCATGGCTACACCTTC. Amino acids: CATSDLFHGYTF.

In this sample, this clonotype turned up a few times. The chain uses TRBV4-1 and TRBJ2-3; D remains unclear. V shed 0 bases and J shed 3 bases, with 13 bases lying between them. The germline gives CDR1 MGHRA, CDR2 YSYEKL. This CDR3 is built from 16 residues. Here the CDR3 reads CASSQDKAPVTDTQYF. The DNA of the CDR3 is TGCGCCAGCAGCCAAGATAAGGCTCCCGTTACAGATACGCAGTATTTT.

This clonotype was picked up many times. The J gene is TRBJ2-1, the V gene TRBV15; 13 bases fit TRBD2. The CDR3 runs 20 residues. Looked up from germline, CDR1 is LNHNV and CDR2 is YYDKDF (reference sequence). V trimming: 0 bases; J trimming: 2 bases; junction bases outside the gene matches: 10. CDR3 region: CATSRDLWTSGSSTYNEQFF. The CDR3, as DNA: TGTGCCACCAGCAGAGATCTGTGGACTAGCGGGAGCAGTACCTACAATGAGCAGTTCTTC.

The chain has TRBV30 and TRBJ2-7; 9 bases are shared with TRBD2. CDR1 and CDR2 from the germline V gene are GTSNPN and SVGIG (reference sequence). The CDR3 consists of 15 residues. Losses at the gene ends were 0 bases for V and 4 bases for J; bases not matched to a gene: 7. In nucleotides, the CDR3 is TGTGCCTGGAGTGTACTTAGCGGGGGACCATACGAGCAGTACTTC. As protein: CAWSVLSGGPYEQYF.

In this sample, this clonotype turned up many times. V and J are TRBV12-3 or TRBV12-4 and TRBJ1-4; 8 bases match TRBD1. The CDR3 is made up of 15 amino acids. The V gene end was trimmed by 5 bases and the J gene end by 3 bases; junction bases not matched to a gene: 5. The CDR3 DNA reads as TGTGCCAGCAGTGCCACAGGGGGGGCTAATGAAAAACTGTTTTTT. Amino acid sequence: CASSATGGANEKLFF.

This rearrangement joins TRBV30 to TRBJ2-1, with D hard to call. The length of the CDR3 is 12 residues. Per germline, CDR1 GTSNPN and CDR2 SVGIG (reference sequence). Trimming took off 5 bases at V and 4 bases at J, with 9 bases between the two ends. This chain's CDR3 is CAWLLTYNEQFF. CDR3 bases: TGTGCCTGGCTACTCACTTACAATGAGCAGTTCTTC.

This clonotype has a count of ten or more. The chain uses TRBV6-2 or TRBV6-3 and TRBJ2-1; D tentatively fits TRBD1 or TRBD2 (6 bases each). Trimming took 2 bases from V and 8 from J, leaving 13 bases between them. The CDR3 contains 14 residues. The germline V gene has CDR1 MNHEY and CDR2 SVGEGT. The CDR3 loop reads CASSYRRGEHEQFF. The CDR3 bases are TGTGCCAGCAGTTACCGGAGGGGGGAGCATGAGCAGTTCTTC.

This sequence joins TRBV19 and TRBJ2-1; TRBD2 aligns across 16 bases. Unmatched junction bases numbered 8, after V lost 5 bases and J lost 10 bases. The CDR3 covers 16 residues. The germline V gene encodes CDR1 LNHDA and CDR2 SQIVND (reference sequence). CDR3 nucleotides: TGTGCCAGTAGTCTAACCGGGACTAGCGGGAGGGGCGAGCAGTTCTTC. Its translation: CASSLTGTSGRGEQFF.